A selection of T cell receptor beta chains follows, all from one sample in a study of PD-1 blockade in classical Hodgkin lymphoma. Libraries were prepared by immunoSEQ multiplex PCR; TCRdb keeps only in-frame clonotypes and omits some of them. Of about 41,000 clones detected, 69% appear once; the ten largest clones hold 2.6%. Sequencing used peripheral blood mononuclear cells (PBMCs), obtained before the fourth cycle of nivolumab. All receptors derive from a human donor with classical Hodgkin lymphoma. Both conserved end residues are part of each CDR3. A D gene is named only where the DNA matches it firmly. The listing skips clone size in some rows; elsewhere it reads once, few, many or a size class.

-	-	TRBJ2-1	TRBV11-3	CASSLYGFSSPYNEQFF	TGTGCCAGCAGCTTATATGGTTTTAGCTCCCCCTACAATGAGCAGTTCTTC
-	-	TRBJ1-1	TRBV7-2	CASSSRIRRTEAFF	TGTGCCAGCAGCTCCAGGATAAGAAGGACTGAAGCTTTCTTT
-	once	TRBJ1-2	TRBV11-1	CASSSTARVDYGYTF	TGTGCCAGCAGCTCCACCGCGAGGGTGGACTATGGCTACACCTTC
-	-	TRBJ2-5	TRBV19	CASRMTYGFAGETQYF	TGTGCCAGTAGAATGACCTACGGCTTCGCCGGAGAGACCCAGTACTTC
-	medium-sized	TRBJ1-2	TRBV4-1	CASSQGPGLNYGYTF	TGCGCCAGCAGCCAAGGGCCGGGACTGAACTATGGCTACACCTTC
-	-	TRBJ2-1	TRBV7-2	CASSLAAGAHNEQFF	TGTGCCAGCAGCTTAGCGGCAGGGGCGCACAATGAGCAGTTCTTC
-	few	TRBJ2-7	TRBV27	CASSPLDGTYEQYF	TGTGCCAGCAGCCCTTTGGACGGAACCTACGAGCAGTACTTC
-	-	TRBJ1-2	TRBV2	CASSSGQNYGYTF	TGTGCCAGCAGTTCCGGCCAAAACTATGGCTACACCTTC
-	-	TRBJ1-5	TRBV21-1	CASSLWELQEDQPQHF	TGTGCCAGCAGCTTATGGGAACTACAGGAGGATCAGCCCCAGCATTTT
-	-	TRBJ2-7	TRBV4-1	CASSQTAPRGGEQYF	TGCGCCAGCAGCCAAACTGCTCCGAGGGGCGGCGAGCAGTACTTC
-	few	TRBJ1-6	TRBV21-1	CASHRDRDNSPLHF	TGTGCCAGCCACCGGGACAGGGATAATTCACCCCTCCACTTT
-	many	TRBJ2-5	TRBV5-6	CASSLMLLGAQYF	TGTGCCAGCAGCTTGATGTTGTTGGGGGCCCAGTACTTC
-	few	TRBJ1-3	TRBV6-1	CARVRGSGNTIYF	TGTGCCAGGGTTAGGGGGTCTGGAAACACCATATATTTT
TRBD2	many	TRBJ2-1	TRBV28	CASSPGLAVNEQFF	TGTGCCAGCAGCCCTGGACTAGCGGTCAATGAGCAGTTCTTC
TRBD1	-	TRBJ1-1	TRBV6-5	CASSFYSGGTEAFF	TGTGCCAGCAGTTTCTACTCAGGGGGGACTGAAGCTTTCTTT
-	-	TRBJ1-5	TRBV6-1	CSSQGRGNQPQHF	TGTTCGTCCCAAGGACGAGGCAATCAGCCCCAGCATTTT
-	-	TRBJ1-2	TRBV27	CASSFRGPDYGYTF	TGTGCCAGCAGTTTTCGGGGACCTGACTATGGCTACACCTTC
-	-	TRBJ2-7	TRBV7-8	CASTPGNPYEQYF	TGTGCCAGCACACCGGGAAACCCCTACGAGCAGTACTTC
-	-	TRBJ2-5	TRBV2	CASSESETRDQETQYF	TGTGCCAGCAGTGAAAGTGAGACTAGAGACCAAGAGACCCAGTACTTC
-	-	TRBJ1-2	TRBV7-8	CASSPTGQNYGYTF	TGTGCCAGCAGCCCGACCGGACAGAACTATGGCTACACCTTC
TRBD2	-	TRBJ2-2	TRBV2	CARGTSGGARISPGELFF	TGTGCCCGGGGGACTAGCGGGGGTGCGAGGATATCACCGGGGGAGCTGTTTTTT
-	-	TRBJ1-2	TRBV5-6	CASSPRRAPYGYTF	TGTGCCAGCAGCCCGAGACGGGCCCCCTATGGCTACACCTTC
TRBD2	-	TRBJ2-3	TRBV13	CASSLRRAGGPGDTQYF	TGTGCCAGCAGCTTGCGGAGAGCGGGGGGGCCGGGAGATACGCAGTATTTT
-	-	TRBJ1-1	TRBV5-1	CAILRAGQLRDTEAFF	TGCGCCATCCTTCGGGCAGGACAATTAAGGGACACTGAAGCTTTCTTT
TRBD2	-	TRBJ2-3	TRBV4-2	CASSQAGTSGGIRSTDTQYF	TGTGCCAGCAGCCAGGCCGGGACTAGCGGGGGGATTAGGAGCACAGATACGCAGTATTTT
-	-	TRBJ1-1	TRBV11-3	CASSLSHDRMNTEAFF	TGTGCCAGCAGCTTAAGCCATGACAGAATGAACACTGAAGCTTTCTTT
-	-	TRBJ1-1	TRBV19	CASSITDWNTEAFF	TGTGCCAGTAGTATTACGGATTGGAACACTGAAGCTTTCTTT
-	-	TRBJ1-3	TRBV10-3	CAITRNGGFSSGNTIYF	TGTGCCATCACCAGGAACGGAGGCTTCAGCTCTGGAAACACCATATATTTT
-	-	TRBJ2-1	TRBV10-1	CASFQTNSNDEQFF	TGCGCCAGTTTCCAAACGAACTCCAACGATGAGCAGTTCTTC
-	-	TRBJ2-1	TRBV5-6	CASSSEWSHNEQFF	TGTGCCAGCAGCTCGGAGTGGTCCCACAATGAGCAGTTCTTC
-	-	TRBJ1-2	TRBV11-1	CASSFGQGYGYTF	TGTGCCAGCAGCTTCGGGCAGGGCTATGGCTACACCTTC
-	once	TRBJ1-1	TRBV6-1	CASSKTKLSNTEAFF	TGTGCCAGCAGCAAAACCAAACTATCAAACACTGAAGCTTTCTTT
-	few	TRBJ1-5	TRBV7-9	CASSDGGQPQHF	TGTGCCAGCAGCGACGGGGGGCAGCCCCAGCATTTT